The rows below give T cell receptor beta chains drawn from one sample of a study of persistence of HIV-infected CD4 T cells. Sequenced by immunoSEQ multiplex PCR; TCRdb stores in-frame clones only, minus some. Here the sample spans 45,000 or so clones, 85% to 90% being singletons. Antigens for these TCRs are unknown. This specimen consisted of CD4+ T cells sorted from PBMCs after 18-hour stimulation, obtained from a patient who received antiretroviral therapy. These TCRs come from an adult woman with HIV who was CMV-seropositive. Each CDR3 is given with its conserved first and last residue. D genes are given only for firm matches. Rows may omit the clone size; those that give it use once, few, many or a size class.

D: -; J: TRBJ2-7; size: -; V: TRBV7-7; DNA: TGTGCCAGCAGCTTCCCACCTGGGACCGATTCCTACGAGCAGTACTTC; CDR3: CASSFPPGTDSYEQYF
D: -; J: TRBJ2-7; size: -; V: TRBV6-5; DNA: TGTGCCACCAAAGGAGGTGGCGGACCTCTCTACGAGCAGTACTTC; CDR3: CATKGGGGPLYEQYF
D: TRBD1; J: TRBJ2-2; size: -; V: TRBV27; DNA: TGTGCCAGCAGCCCGGGCAGGGGGCGGGCCGGGGAGCTGTTTTTT; CDR3: CASSPGRGRAGELFF
D: TRBD1; J: TRBJ2-5; size: -; V: TRBV7-2; DNA: TGTGCCAGCAGCAAACCCACAGGGGGGAGGGAGACCCAGTACTTC; CDR3: CASSKPTGGRETQYF
D: TRBD2; J: TRBJ2-3; size: -; V: TRBV2; DNA: TGTGCCAGTGCCCCGGGACTAGCGGGGAGGCATTTAGATACGCAGTATTTT; CDR3: CASAPGLAGRHLDTQYF
D: -; J: TRBJ1-1; size: -; V: TRBV6-4; DNA: TGTGCCAGCAGTGTGGACTGGAACACTGAAGCTTTCTTT; CDR3: CASSVDWNTEAFF
D: -; J: TRBJ1-2; size: -; V: TRBV10-3; DNA: TGTGCCATCAGCGGGCCCAATAACTATGGCTACACCTTC; CDR3: CAISGPNNYGYTF
D: TRBD2; J: TRBJ2-7; size: -; V: TRBV7-9; DNA: TGTGCCAGCAGCCCCGGGACTAGCGGGGGGACCACCTACGAGCAGTACTTC; CDR3: CASSPGTSGGTTYEQYF
D: TRBD2; J: TRBJ2-5; size: -; V: TRBV6-6; DNA: TGTGCCAGCAACAGTGGGGGTGCGGGGGGGACCCAGTACTTC; CDR3: CASNSGGAGGTQYF
D: TRBD1; J: TRBJ1-5; size: few; V: TRBV28; DNA: TGTGCCAGCAGTCCTAGGGGGACAGGGGTATCAAGTCAGCCCCAGCATTTT; CDR3: CASSPRGTGVSSQPQHF
D: TRBD2; J: TRBJ2-7; size: -; V: TRBV7-9; DNA: TGTGCCAGCAGCTTAGTATCCACTAGCGGGGGTGTGGGGGAGCAGTACTTC; CDR3: CASSLVSTSGGVGEQYF
D: -; J: TRBJ1-1; size: -; V: TRBV10-1; DNA: TGCGCCAGCAGCAATATGAACACTGAAGCTTTCTTT; CDR3: CASSNMNTEAFF
D: -; J: TRBJ2-5; size: -; V: TRBV7-2; DNA: TGTGCCAGCAGCTACCTCGGCGGGGACCGACAAGAGACCCAGTACTTC; CDR3: CASSYLGGDRQETQYF
D: -; J: TRBJ1-5; size: -; V: TRBV12-3/TRBV12-4; DNA: TGTGCCAGCATGAGGGAAGGACAGCCCCAGCATTTT; CDR3: CASMREGQPQHF
D: -; J: TRBJ1-5; size: few; V: TRBV18; DNA: TGTGCCAGCTCACCCGGTAGCAATCAGCCCCAGCATTTT; CDR3: CASSPGSNQPQHF
D: -; J: TRBJ1-2; size: once; V: TRBV4-1; DNA: TGCGCCAGCAGCCAAGAGGGGGGAACACCGTCAACGGGAGGCTACACCTTC; CDR3: CASSQEGGTPSTGGYTF
D: -; J: TRBJ2-3; size: -; V: TRBV5-3; DNA: TGTGCCAGAAGCTTGCCGGGGCCGAGCCCCCATAGCACAGATACGCAGTATTTT; CDR3: CARSLPGPSPHSTDTQYF
D: TRBD1; J: TRBJ2-1; size: -; V: TRBV5-4; DNA: TGTGCCACGGACAGGGGGCGGGTCGGTGAGCAGTTCTTC; CDR3: CATDRGRVGEQFF
D: TRBD1; J: TRBJ1-2; size: -; V: TRBV18; DNA: TGTGCCAGCTCACCACGGACAGGGGACTATGGCTACACCTTC; CDR3: CASSPRTGDYGYTF
D: -; J: TRBJ2-7; size: -; V: TRBV3-1/TRBV3-2; DNA: TGTGCCAGCAGCCAAATAGGCTACGAGCAGTACTTC; CDR3: CASSQIGYEQYF
D: -; J: TRBJ2-7; size: -; V: TRBV7-9; DNA: TGTGCCAGCAGCGCCGACTACGAGCAGTACTTC; CDR3: CASSADYEQYF
D: TRBD2; J: TRBJ2-5; size: -; V: TRBV10-1; DNA: TGCGCCAGCAGTCCACGGACTAGCGGGGGAATCCAGTACTTC; CDR3: CASSPRTSGGIQYF
D: -; J: TRBJ2-5; size: -; V: TRBV6-2/TRBV6-3; DNA: TGTGCCAGCAGTTTTAGCGGCCTCGGGGAGACCCAGTACTTC; CDR3: CASSFSGLGETQYF
D: -; J: TRBJ2-7; size: once; V: TRBV5-1; DNA: TGCGCCAGCAGCTTGGCCCCGAGTAGCGGATTGGACGAGCAGTACTTC; CDR3: CASSLAPSSGLDEQYF
D: TRBD1; J: TRBJ1-1; size: -; V: TRBV9; DNA: TGTGCCAGCAGCGCCAGGACAGGGGGCACTGAAGCTTTCTTT; CDR3: CASSARTGGTEAFF
D: -; J: TRBJ1-5; size: -; V: TRBV29-1; DNA: TGCAGCGTCGGGGGCAATCAGCCCCAGCATTTT; CDR3: CSVGGNQPQHF
D: -; J: TRBJ2-1; size: -; V: TRBV5-1; DNA: TGCGCCAGCAGCTTGGACGGCTCCAATGAGCAGTTCTTC; CDR3: CASSLDGSNEQFF
D: -; J: TRBJ1-5; size: -; V: TRBV24-1; DNA: TGTGCCACCAGTGATTCACAGGGAAAGGGAAATCAGCCCCAGCATTTT; CDR3: CATSDSQGKGNQPQHF
D: -; J: TRBJ1-5; size: -; V: TRBV19; DNA: TGTGCCAGTGGAAGAATCAGCCCCCAGCATTTT; CDR3: CASGRISPQHF
D: TRBD1; J: TRBJ2-1; size: -; V: TRBV19; DNA: TGTGCCAGTAGTATGGGACAGGGGGCGCGATCTGAGCAGTTCTTC; CDR3: CASSMGQGARSEQFF
D: TRBD1; J: TRBJ1-2; size: -; V: TRBV24-1; DNA: TGTGCCACCAGGGCCGGGACAGGGTATGGCTACACCTTC; CDR3: CATRAGTGYGYTF
D: -; J: TRBJ2-1; size: -; V: TRBV27; DNA: TGTGCCAGCAGTTTAGTTAGGCGGGATCGGCAGTTCTTC; CDR3: CASSLVRRDRQFF
D: -; J: TRBJ1-5; size: -; V: TRBV30; DNA: TGTGCCTGGAGTGTAGGGTTTCATCAGCCCCAGCATTTT; CDR3: CAWSVGFHQPQHF
D: -; J: TRBJ2-7; size: -; V: TRBV5-5; DNA: TGTGCCAGCAGCTTGAACGTTCGGCTTGAGCAGTACTTC; CDR3: CASSLNVRLEQYF
D: -; J: TRBJ1-1; size: -; V: TRBV5-6; DNA: TGTGCCAGCAGCGACGTCCGGGGCACTGAAGCTTTCTTT; CDR3: CASSDVRGTEAFF
D: TRBD1; J: TRBJ2-1; size: -; V: TRBV28; DNA: TGTGCCAGCAATAACAGGGGGGTAGTCCACAATGAGCAGTTCTTC; CDR3: CASNNRGVVHNEQFF
D: TRBD2; J: TRBJ2-2; size: -; V: TRBV5-1; DNA: TGCGCCAGCAGCATTGGGACTAGCGGGAGGTCCACCCCGGAGCTGTTTTTT; CDR3: CASSIGTSGRSTPELFF
D: TRBD1; J: TRBJ2-7; size: -; V: TRBV27; DNA: TGTGCCAGCAGGCCCAGGGGGACCGGGGCTTACGAGCAGTACTTC; CDR3: CASRPRGTGAYEQYF
D: TRBD1; J: TRBJ1-5; size: once; V: TRBV29-1; DNA: TGCAGCGTTGAAGCCCGGACAGGGGGAAGCAATCAGCCCCAGCATTTT; CDR3: CSVEARTGGSNQPQHF
D: TRBD1; J: TRBJ1-1; size: -; V: TRBV2; DNA: TGTGCCAGCAGTGATGATTTCGTGGGGACAGTCTACGGGCGGACTGAAGCTTTCTTT; CDR3: CASSDDFVGTVYGRTEAFF
D: -; J: TRBJ1-6; size: -; V: TRBV9; DNA: TGTGCCAGCAGCTTTACAGGGTCCTATAATTCACCCCTCCACTTT; CDR3: CASSFTGSYNSPLHF
D: TRBD1; J: TRBJ2-7; size: -; V: TRBV18; DNA: TGTGCCAGCTCACAACTCGGGACAGGGGTCGAGCAGTACTTC; CDR3: CASSQLGTGVEQYF
D: -; J: TRBJ1-6; size: -; V: TRBV18; DNA: TGTGCCAGCTCACCATGGTCTAGCGGCAGCTCCTATAATTCACCCCTCCACTTT; CDR3: CASSPWSSGSSYNSPLHF
D: -; J: TRBJ1-5; size: -; V: TRBV12-3/TRBV12-4; DNA: TGTGCCAGCAGTTTCGGGTATCGGCAGCCCCAGCATTTT; CDR3: CASSFGYRQPQHF
D: -; J: TRBJ2-3; size: -; V: TRBV15; DNA: TGTGCCACCAGAGGGGGGAATTCGTTACCCACAGATACGCAGTATTTT; CDR3: CATRGGNSLPTDTQYF
D: -; J: TRBJ2-7; size: -; V: TRBV5-4; DNA: TGTGCCAGCAGCTTGGAACAGGGTTACGGCGAGCAGTACTTC; CDR3: CASSLEQGYGEQYF
D: TRBD2; J: TRBJ2-1; size: -; V: TRBV24-1; DNA: TGTGCCACCCAAGAGACTAGCGGGCGCGCAGACCTCAATGAGCAGTTCTTC; CDR3: CATQETSGRADLNEQFF
D: TRBD2; J: TRBJ2-3; size: -; V: TRBV5-1; DNA: TGCGCCAGCAGATTGGTTAGCGGGAGTAGCACAGATACGCAGTATTTT; CDR3: CASRLVSGSSTDTQYF
D: -; J: TRBJ2-2; size: once; V: TRBV5-1; DNA: TGCGCCAGCAGCTTGGAAGTTTTAGGCGCCACCGGGGAGCTGTTTTTT; CDR3: CASSLEVLGATGELFF
D: TRBD2; J: TRBJ2-7; size: -; V: TRBV20-1; DNA: TGCAGTGCTAGTGGGGGGACTGGACTAGCGATCTACGAGCAGTACTTC; CDR3: CSASGGTGLAIYEQYF
D: -; J: TRBJ1-5; size: -; V: TRBV28; DNA: TGTGCCAGCAGTTCCCTTCAGCCCCAGCATTTT; CDR3: CASSSLQPQHF
D: -; J: TRBJ1-1; size: -; V: TRBV6-5; DNA: TGTGCCAGCAGTTGGATGTCTGAAGCTTTCTTT; CDR3: CASSWMSEAFF
D: -; J: TRBJ2-7; size: -; V: TRBV10-1; DNA: TGCGCCAGCAGTAACCAGGGGCTCCTCTCCTACGAGCAGTACTTC; CDR3: CASSNQGLLSYEQYF
D: -; J: TRBJ1-6; size: -; V: TRBV6-6; DNA: TGTGCCAGCAGTTACGAGCGAAGCGCCCTCCACTTT; CDR3: CASSYERSALHF
D: -; J: TRBJ2-5; size: -; V: TRBV5-1; DNA: TGCGCCAGCAGCGTGTTCGGGGAACGAGAGACCCAGTACTTC; CDR3: CASSVFGERETQYF
D: -; J: TRBJ1-1; size: -; V: TRBV7-8; DNA: TGTGCCAGCAGCTTAGCGCAGGTGAACACTGAAGCTTTCTTT; CDR3: CASSLAQVNTEAFF
D: -; J: TRBJ2-7; size: -; V: TRBV20-1; DNA: TGCAGTGCTAGGGGGGAATACGAGCAGTACTTC; CDR3: CSARGEYEQYF
D: TRBD2; J: TRBJ2-5; size: -; V: TRBV2; DNA: TGTGCCAGCAGTGACGCCGGACTAGCGGGGCAAGAGACCCAGTACTTC; CDR3: CASSDAGLAGQETQYF
D: -; J: TRBJ1-5; size: -; V: TRBV6-1; DNA: TGTGCCAGCAGTGAAAGAGGGGAGCATCAGCCCCAGCATTTT; CDR3: CASSERGEHQPQHF
D: -; J: TRBJ2-1; size: -; V: TRBV5-6; DNA: TGTGCCAGCAGCTATTTACCCTCGGTTGGTGGGCTTGGAGGTGAGCAGTTCTTC; CDR3: CASSYLPSVGGLGGEQFF